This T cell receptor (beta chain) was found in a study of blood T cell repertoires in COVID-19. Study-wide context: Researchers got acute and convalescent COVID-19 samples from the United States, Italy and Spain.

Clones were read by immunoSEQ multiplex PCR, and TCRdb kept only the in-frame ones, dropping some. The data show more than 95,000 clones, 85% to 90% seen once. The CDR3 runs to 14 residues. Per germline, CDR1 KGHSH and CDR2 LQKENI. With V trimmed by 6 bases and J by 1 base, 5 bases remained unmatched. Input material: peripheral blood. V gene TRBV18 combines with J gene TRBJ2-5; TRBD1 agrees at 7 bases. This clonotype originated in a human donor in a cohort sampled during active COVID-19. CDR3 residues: CASSPRQGQETQYF. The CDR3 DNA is TGTGCCAGCTCCCCTCGACAGGGCCAAGAGACCCAGTACTTC.